Below are 8 T cell receptor beta chains sequenced from a single sample in a study of blood T cell repertoires in COVID-19. The repertoire was sequenced with immunoSEQ multiplex PCR; TCRdb's copy has only in-frame clones and lacks some. The table has about 71,000 clones, approximately 80% seen once. Sequenced sample: peripheral blood. The source is a man between 70 and 80 years old with acute or convalescent COVID-19.

This clone was recorded a few times. The V and J genes are TRBV10-1 and TRBJ2-5; 7 bases are shared with TRBD2. V dropped 3 bases and J dropped 5; count of bases not matched to a gene: 0. This CDR3 has 12 residues. Germline assignment: CDR1 WNHNN and CDR2 SYGVQD (reference sequence). The CDR3 region has the DNA TGCGCCAGCAGTGACGGGGGGGAGACCCAGTACTTC. It is translated as CASSDGGETQYF.

The chain uses TRBV3-1 (or the pseudogene TRBV3-2) and TRBJ2-6; 9 nucleotides agree with TRBD1. The V segment lost 3 bases and the J segment 0 bases; nucleotides outside the gene matches: 9. In germline, CDR1 is LGHDT, CDR2 YNNKEL (reference sequence). The CDR3 loop spans 19 amino acids. The DNA for the CDR3 is TGTGCCAGCAGCCAGTTACCGGGACAGGGTTCCTCTGGGGCCAACGTCCTGACTTTC. As protein: CASSQLPGQGSSGANVLTF.

This sequence joins TRBV2 and TRBJ2-7; 7 bases align to TRBD1. Germline V gives CDR1 SNHLY, CDR2 FYNNEI. The CDR3 totals 14 residues. Trimming took 6 bases from V and 0 from J; bases not matched to a gene: 5. Here the CDR3 DNA reads TGTGCCAGCAGGGGACAGATGAGCTCCTACGAGCAGTACTTC. It encodes CASRGQMSSYEQYF.

The rearrangement links TRBV24-1 to TRBJ2-3, with D possibly matching TRBD2 (6 bases). V gave up 5 bases and J gave up 0 bases, with 17 bases separating them. The CDR3 consists of 17 residues. Germline CDR1 KGHDR, CDR2 SFDVKD. The CDR3 region is CATSGRGGTASTDTQYF. CDR3 sequence (DNA): TGTGCCACCAGTGGCCGAGGAGGGACCGCTAGCACAGATACGCAGTATTTT.

CDR3 protein: CASTLDRGHYEQYF. The CDR3 region has the DNA TGTGCCAGCACCCTGGACAGGGGGCACTACGAGCAGTACTTC. V usage is TRBV6-5 and J usage is TRBJ2-7; 11 nucleotides match TRBD1. This CDR3 contains 14 residues. Looked up from germline, CDR1 is MNHEY and CDR2 is SVGAGI. V lost 7 bases to trimming and J lost 3 bases; unmatched junction nucleotides: 5.

The rearrangement uses TRBV3-1 (or the pseudogene TRBV3-2) and TRBJ2-5, with D perhaps TRBD2 (5 bases). This CDR3 has 14 residues. Trimming cost V 1 base and J 2 bases, with 8 bases left between them. Germline V lookup: CDR1 LGHDT, CDR2 YNNKEL (reference sequence). The DNA for the CDR3 is TGTGCCAGCAGCCAAGTTACGGGACAAGAGACCCAGTACTTC. The encoded protein is CASSQVTGQETQYF.

The rearrangement links TRBV5-6 to TRBJ1-5, with TRBD1 matching 7 bases. The CDR3 has 16 amino acids. V dropped 0 bases and J dropped 3; count of bases not matched to a gene: 6. Germline assignment: CDR1 SGHDT and CDR2 YYEEEE. CDR3 coding DNA: TGTGCCAGCAGCTTGGGGACAGGTCTGTCCAATCAGCCCCAGCATTTT. It translates to CASSLGTGLSNQPQHF. The whole variable domain, remainder taken from reference TRBV5-6 and TRBJ1-5, is DAGVTQSPTHLIKTRGQQVTLRCSPKSGHDTVSWYQQALGQGPQFIFQYYEEEERQRGNFPDRFSGHQFPNYSSELNVNALLLGDSALYLCASSLGTGLSNQPQHFGDGTRLSIL.

The genes are TRBV30 and TRBJ1-1; 9 nucleotides match TRBD1. Germline V CDR1 and CDR2: GTSNPN, SVGIG (reference sequence). The V segment lost 4 bases and the J segment 4 bases; nucleotides outside the gene matches: 10. This CDR3 has 15 amino acids. The CDR3 loop is CAWTLPTGGATEAFF. The CDR3 region has the DNA TGTGCCTGGACGCTACCGACAGGGGGGGCCACTGAAGCTTTCTTT.